This TCR beta chain was identified during a study of monozygotic twins with inflammatory bowel disease. Every single donor had an approximately 2.7 ml blood sample drawn. Concerning this clonotype: Its antigen is unidentified.

Broader study findings: With inverse Simpson as the measure, TCRbeta diversity was lower in IBD patients than in healthy co-twins. Researchers report that IBD patients shared fewer clonotypes with others than healthy twins, especially amid disease activity.

After re-calling the 5' RACE reads, TCRdb lists one entry per CDR3 protein, DNA absent. The table lists around 150,000 distinct CDR3 sequences. This CDR3 comprises 15 residues. Germline loops: CDR1 GTSNPN, CDR2 SVGIG (reference sequence). The receptor comes from a human donor with ulcerative colitis or Crohn's disease, or a healthy co-twin of an affected twin (not recorded which). The sample consisted of blood. V gene TRBV30 combines with J gene TRBJ2-1. This CDR3 reads CAWSGDLRPYNEQFF.